The clone carrying this T cell receptor (beta chain) has just a few counts. As yet, its antigen is unknown. Unique molecular identifiers (one per individual cDNA molecule) were attached. In TCRdb, the 5' RACE reads were re-called with MiXCR into one record per CDR3 protein. The sample includes fewer than 90,000 distinct CDR3 sequences, 13% to 15% seen only once; the top ten take approximately 11%. V dropped 7 bases and J dropped 5 bases, with 6 bases sitting between them. Germline CDR1 MDHEN, CDR2 SYDVKM. This CDR3 region has 11 residues. The record originates from a study of early T cells in non-severe SARS-CoV-2 infection. General study results and limits: Matching with VDJdb favored anti-spike CD8 responses (missing private and CD4 specificities).

Sample: whole blood. The TCR sequence derives from an adult who was a healthcare worker with PCR-confirmed SARS-CoV-2 infection or an uninfected control (not recorded which). The V call is TRBV28, the J call TRBJ2-1; no firm D call. CDR3 coding DNA: TGTGCCAGCACCTCTAACAATGAGCAGTTCTTC. Translated, it gives CASTSNNEQFF.